The 5 T cell receptor beta chains reported below all come from one sample, sequenced in a study of regulatory T cells in long-lasting Graves disease. Time point specified: newly diagnosed GD, antithyroid drugs for less than 3 months. RNA isolated from PBMCs was used to make the TCR library. Both iRepertoire HTBI primers and Arm-PCR of CDR3 regions were used to build the TCR beta libraries. From the multiplex PCR reads, TCRdb called clonotypes with MiXCR, one entry per CDR3 protein. In the table there are about 220,000 distinct CDR3 sequences, roughly 18% of which are singletons. This sample was also put to use in a study of T cells in Graves' hyperthyroidism and ophthalmopathy.

This material consisted of peripheral blood mononuclear cells (PBMCs), taken at new diagnosis, from a patient treated with antithyroid drugs. Receptor source: a woman between 25 and 40 years old with Graves disease.

The chain employs TRBV6-2 or TRBV6-3 and TRBJ2-7; weak D call: TRBD1 (5 bases). Germline V CDR1 and CDR2: MNHEY, SVGEGT. CDR3 size: 18 residues. V was clipped by 4 bases and J by 0 bases, with 22 bases between them. Written as DNA, the CDR3 is TGTGCCAGCAGTTCCGATTCGGTCGCAGGCCAGGGCTCCTACGAGCAGTACTTC. Its translation is CASSSDSVAGQGSYEQYF.

This clonotype has at least ten counts. V gene TRBV28 combines with J gene TRBJ1-2; D is uncertain. The CDR3 is 15 residues long. Germline CDR1 MDHEN, CDR2 SYDVKM. Deletions cut 4 bases from V and 5 bases from J, with 17 bases between. DNA for the CDR3: TGTGCCAGCAGTTCCCGGTCAGGTGCATTGTATGGCTACACCTTC. Amino acids: CASSSRSGALYGYTF.

V is TRBV2 and J is TRBJ2-7; 11 nucleotides agree with TRBD2. CDR1 SNHLY and CDR2 FYNNEI come from the germline V gene. With V trimmed by 7 bases and J by 5 bases, 7 bases remained unmatched. This CDR3 has 14 residues. The CDR3 DNA reads TGTGCCAGCACTCCTAGCGGGAGGTCCCACGAGCAGTACTTC. The encoded protein is CASTPSGRSHEQYF.

The table lists this clonotype with many counts. The chain links TRBV4-1 to TRBJ2-5, with 9 bases aligning to TRBD1. Per germline, CDR1 MGHRA and CDR2 YSYEKL. With V trimmed by 3 bases and J by 5 bases, 7 bases remained unmatched. This CDR3 is 15 amino acids long. CDR3 in DNA: TGCGCCAGCAGCCACGCCGGGACAGGGACGGAGACCCAGTACTTC. Its translation: CASSHAGTGTETQYF.

V and J are TRBV28 and TRBJ1-1, with D possibly matching TRBD1 (5 bases). Trimming pared 5 bases from V and 1 base from J, leaving 20 bases between. Germline V gene lookup returns CDR1 MDHEN and CDR2 SYDVKM. The CDR3 has 17 amino acids. The CDR3 coding sequence is TGTGCCAGCAGTCTTGAGGGGAATCGTTGGGGGAACACTGAAGCTTTCTTT. Translating it yields CASSLEGNRWGNTEAFF.